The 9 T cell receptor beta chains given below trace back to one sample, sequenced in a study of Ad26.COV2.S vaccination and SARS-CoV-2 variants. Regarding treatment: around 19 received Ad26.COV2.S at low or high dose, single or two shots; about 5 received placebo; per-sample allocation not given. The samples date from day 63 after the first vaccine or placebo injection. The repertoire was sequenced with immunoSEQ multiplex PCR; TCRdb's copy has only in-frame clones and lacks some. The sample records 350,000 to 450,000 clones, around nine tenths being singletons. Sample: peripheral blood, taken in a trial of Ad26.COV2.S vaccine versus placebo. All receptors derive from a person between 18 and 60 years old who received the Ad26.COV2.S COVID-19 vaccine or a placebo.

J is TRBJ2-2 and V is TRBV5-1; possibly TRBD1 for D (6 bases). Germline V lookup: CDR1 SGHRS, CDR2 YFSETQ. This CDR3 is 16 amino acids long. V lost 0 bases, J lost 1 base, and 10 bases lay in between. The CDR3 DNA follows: TGCGCCAGCAGCTTGGGACAGGCAAAGAACACCGGGGAGCTGTTTTTT. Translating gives CASSLGQAKNTGELFF.

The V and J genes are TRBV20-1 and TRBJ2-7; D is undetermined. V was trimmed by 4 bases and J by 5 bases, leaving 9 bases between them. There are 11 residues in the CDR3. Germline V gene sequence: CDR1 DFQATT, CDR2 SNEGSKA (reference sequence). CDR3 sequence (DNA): TGCAGTGCTATTGTTCTGGACGAGCAGTACTTC. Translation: CSAIVLDEQYF.

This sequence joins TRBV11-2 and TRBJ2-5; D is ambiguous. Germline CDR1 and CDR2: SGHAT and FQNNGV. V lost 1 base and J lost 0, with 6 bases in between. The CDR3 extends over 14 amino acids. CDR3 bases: TGTGCCAGCAGCTTAGCATTGTACCAAGAGACCCAGTACTTC. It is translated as CASSLALYQETQYF.

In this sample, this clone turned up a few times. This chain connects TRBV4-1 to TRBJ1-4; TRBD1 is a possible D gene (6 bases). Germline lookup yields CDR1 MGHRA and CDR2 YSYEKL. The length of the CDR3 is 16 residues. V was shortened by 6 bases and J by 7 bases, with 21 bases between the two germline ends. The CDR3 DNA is TGCGCCAGCAGGCCCGGGACACTTGCCAGCCCTGAAAAACTGTTTTTT. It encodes CASRPGTLASPEKLFF.

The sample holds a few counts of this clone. In DNA, the CDR3 is TGTGCCAGCAGTGAACGAGCTAGCGGGCAAGAGACCCAGTACTTC. It is translated as CASSERASGQETQYF. J is TRBJ2-5 and V is TRBV6-1; 8 nucleotides agree with TRBD2. V lost 2 bases to trimming and J lost 2 bases; unmatched junction nucleotides: 4. Per germline, CDR1 MNHNS and CDR2 SASEGT. This CDR3 is built from 15 residues.

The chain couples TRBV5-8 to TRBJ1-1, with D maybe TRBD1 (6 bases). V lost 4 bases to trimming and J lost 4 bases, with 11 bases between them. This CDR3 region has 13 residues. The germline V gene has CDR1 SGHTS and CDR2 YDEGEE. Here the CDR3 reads CASSVGAGTEAFF. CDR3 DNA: TGTGCCAGCAGCGTGGGGGCCGGCACTGAAGCTTTCTTT.

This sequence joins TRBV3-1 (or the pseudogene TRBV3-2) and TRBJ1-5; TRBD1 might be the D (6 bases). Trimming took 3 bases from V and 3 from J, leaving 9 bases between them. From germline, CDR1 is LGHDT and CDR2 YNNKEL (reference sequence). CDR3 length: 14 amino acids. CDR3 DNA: TGTGCCAGCAGCCACCAGGGGCACAATCAGCCCCAGCATTTT. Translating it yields CASSHQGHNQPQHF.

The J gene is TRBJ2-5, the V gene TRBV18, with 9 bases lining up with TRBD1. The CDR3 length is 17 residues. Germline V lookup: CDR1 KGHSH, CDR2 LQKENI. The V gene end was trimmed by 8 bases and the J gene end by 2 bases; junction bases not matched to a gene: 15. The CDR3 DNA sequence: TGTGCCAGCACAGACCGCCTTCCGGGACAGGGTCAAGAGACCCAGTACTTC. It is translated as CASTDRLPGQGQETQYF. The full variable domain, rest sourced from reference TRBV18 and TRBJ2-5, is NAGVMQNPRHLVRRRGQEARLRCSPMKGHSHVYWYRQLPEEGLKFMVYLQKENIIDESGMPKERFSAEFPKEGPSILRIQQVVRGDSAAYFCASTDRLPGQGQETQYFGPGTRLLVL.

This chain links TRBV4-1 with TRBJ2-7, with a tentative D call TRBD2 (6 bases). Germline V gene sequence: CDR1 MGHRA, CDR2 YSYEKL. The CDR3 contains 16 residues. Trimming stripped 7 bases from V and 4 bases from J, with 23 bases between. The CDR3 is CASTPSPDGGGYEQYF. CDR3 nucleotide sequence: TGCGCCAGCACCCCCAGCCCGGACGGGGGTGGTTACGAGCAGTACTTC.